These 32 T cell receptor beta chains were all obtained from the same sample, sequenced in a study of CD8 T cells in Susac syndrome. With random hexamers, about 0.5 to 1 ug RNA was reverse transcribed. Via MiXCR, TCRdb re-called the immunoSEQ multiplex PCR reads, giving one row per CDR3 protein. The table shows about 140,000 distinct CDR3 sequences, with 95% occurring only once. Sequenced: CD4+ T cells from PBMCs. These receptors were obtained from a human donor with multiple sclerosis.

V is TRBV7-7 and J is TRBJ2-2; TRBD2 might be the D (6 bases). Germline V CDR1 and CDR2: SSHAT, FNYEAQ (reference sequence). V was trimmed by 4 bases and J by 5 bases, leaving 14 bases between them. The CDR3 extends over 15 amino acids. This chain's CDR3 is CASSSRGRGTGELFF. CDR3 DNA: TGTGCCAGCAGCTCACGGGGGAGAGGGACCGGGGAGCTGTTTTTT.

V is TRBV18 and J is TRBJ2-2, with 7 positions matching TRBD2. Germline CDR1 reads KGHSH; CDR2 reads LQKENI. The CDR3 runs to 17 residues. After removal of 2 bases from V and 5 bases from J, the junction contained 11 bases not matched to a gene. CDR3: CASSPKPSGAGTGELFF. The CDR3 DNA follows: TGTGCCAGCTCACCAAAACCTAGCGGAGCCGGAACCGGGGAGCTGTTTTTT. The full variable domain, its missing parts supplied by reference TRBV18 and TRBJ2-2, is NAGVMQNPRHLVRRRGQEARLRCSPMKGHSHVYWYRQLPEEGLKFMVYLQKENIIDESGMPKERFSAEFPKEGPSILRIQQVVRGDSAAYFCASSPKPSGAGTGELFFGEGSRLTVL.

In this sample, this clonotype turned up once. This sequence joins TRBV7-2 and TRBJ2-7; D gene uncertain. V lost 0 bases, J lost 5 bases, and 8 bases lay in between. The CDR3 runs 13 residues. The germline gives CDR1 SGHTA, CDR2 FQGNSA. The CDR3 is CASSLAHGHEQYF. CDR3 coding DNA: TGTGCCAGCAGCTTAGCGCATGGCCACGAGCAGTACTTC.

V usage is TRBV29-1 and J usage is TRBJ2-3; 10 bases map to TRBD2. The CDR3 runs to 11 residues. Germline CDR1 and CDR2: SQVTM and ANQGSEA. Trimming removed 5 bases from V and 12 bases from J; junction bases left unmatched: 5. The CDR3, as DNA: TGCAGCGTTATAGAGCGGGAGGGCCAGTATTTT. The encoded protein is CSVIEREGQYF.

The chain joins TRBV12-3 or TRBV12-4 to TRBJ1-1, with a possible D match to TRBD1 (5 bases). V was pared by 3 bases and J by 5 bases, with 7 bases between. The CDR3 consists of 12 residues. The CDR3 sequence is CASSFKGTEAFF. As DNA, the CDR3 is TGTGCCAGCAGTTTCAAGGGGACTGAAGCTTTCTTT.

This chain uses TRBV5-4 with TRBJ2-1, with 10 bases fitting TRBD1. The trim removed 5 bases at V and 5 bases at J, leaving 4 bases unmatched. The CDR3 contains 14 residues. Germline loops: CDR1 SGHNT, CDR2 YYREEE (reference sequence). The CDR3 reads CASRRGTGDNEQFF. The CDR3 DNA follows: TGTGCCAGCAGGCGGGGGACAGGGGACAATGAGCAGTTCTTC.

The J gene is TRBJ2-3, the V gene TRBV12-3 or TRBV12-4, with D maybe TRBD1 (5 bases). The length of the CDR3 is 14 residues. V lost 7 bases to trimming and J lost 6 bases, with 17 bases between them. CDR3 nucleotides: TGTGCCAGCACCGCCCAGGGAACTCGTGATACGCAGTATTTT. As protein: CASTAQGTRDTQYF.

The gene calls are TRBV10-3 and TRBJ2-5, with D perhaps TRBD1 or TRBD2 (5 bases each). The CDR3 consists of 16 residues. Germline V gives CDR1 ENHRY, CDR2 SYGVKD. The V end lost 0 bases, the J end lost 6 bases, and 17 bases lay between the germline ends. The chain's CDR3 is CAISESQLSGRQTQYF. The DNA of the CDR3 is TGTGCCATCAGTGAGTCGCAACTATCAGGGAGACAGACCCAGTACTTC.

J is TRBJ2-3 and V is TRBV9; TRBD1 is a possible D gene (6 bases). The germline V gene encodes CDR1 SGDLS and CDR2 YYNGEE. The CDR3 runs 16 residues. V lost 3 bases, J lost 0 bases, and 14 bases lay in between. CDR3 sequence reads: CASSAATGSSTDTQYF. The CDR3 DNA reads TGTGCCAGCAGCGCAGCGACAGGATCTAGCACAGATACGCAGTATTTT.

The table lists this clonotype with a count of one. This chain links TRBV5-1 with TRBJ2-4, with D tentatively TRBD1 or TRBD2 (5 bases each). The germline V gene encodes CDR1 SGHRS and CDR2 YFSETQ. With 0 bases removed from V and 0 bases from J, the gap between germline ends came to 7 bases. The CDR3 consists of 15 residues. This CDR3 reads CASSLGGTAKNIQYF. CDR3 DNA sequence: TGCGCCAGCAGCTTGGGTGGGACAGCCAAAAACATTCAGTACTTC. The complete variable domain, with remaining parts taken from reference TRBV5-1 and TRBJ2-4, reads KAGVTQTPRYLIKTRGQQVTLSCSPISGHRSVSWYQQTPGQGLQFLFEYFSETQRNKGNFPGRFSGRQFSNSRSEMNVSTLELGDSALYLCASSLGGTAKNIQYFGAGTRLSVL.

The chain recombines TRBV7-6 with TRBJ2-7; the D is unclear. The CDR3 spans 14 residues. Trimming shortened V by 7 bases and J by 5 bases, and 18 bases separated the two germline ends. Germline V gene sequence: CDR1 SGHVS, CDR2 FNYEAQ. CDR3: CASTKDLGGNEQYF. CDR3 in DNA: TGTGCCAGCACCAAAGACCTGGGCGGTAACGAGCAGTACTTC.

DNA of the CDR3: TGTGCCAGCAGTTCTTCCTATAATTCACCCCTCCACTTT. It encodes CASSSSYNSPLHF. This chain connects TRBV28 to TRBJ1-6; D uncertain. This CDR3 has 13 amino acids. The germline gives CDR1 MDHEN, CDR2 SYDVKM. V dropped 4 bases and J dropped 1 base, with 2 bases sitting between them. The full variable domain, with the rest looked up from reference TRBV28 and TRBJ1-6, is DVKVTQSSRYLVKRTGEKVFLECVQDMDHENMFWYRQDPGLGLRLIYFSYDVKMKEKGDIPEGYSVSREKKERFSLILESASTNQTSMYLCASSSSYNSPLHFGNGTRLTVT.

This clonotype came up once. This chain links TRBV7-9 with TRBJ2-3; possibly TRBD2 for D (8 bases). The CDR3 is 16 amino acids. V lost 5 bases and J lost 1, with 16 bases in between. The germline CDR1 and CDR2 sequences are SEHNR and FQNEAQ (reference sequence). CDR3 sequence (DNA): TGTGCCAGCAGCCCACCGGGAGGGGGCGGCACAGATACGCAGTATTTT. It encodes CASSPPGGGGTDTQYF.

This chain links TRBV3-1 with TRBJ1-4, with 9 bases lining up with TRBD1. The J segment lost 8 bases and the V segment lost 4 bases, leaving 8 bases of the junction unmatched. CDR3 length: 15 amino acids. Germline CDR1 and CDR2: LGHDT and YNNKEL (reference sequence). The CDR3 coding sequence is TGTGCCAGCAGCCCAACTGGGACAGGGAGGGAAAAACTGTTTTTT. Translating gives CASSPTGTGREKLFF.

This clonotype was picked up one time. V and J are TRBV29-1 and TRBJ1-4; 8 positions agree with TRBD1. Trimming cost V 6 bases and J 8 bases; bases outside gene matches: 5. The CDR3 covers 12 residues. Germline lookup yields CDR1 SQVTM and CDR2 ANQGSEA. The CDR3 bases are TGCAGCGTGGGGACAGGCGGGGAAAAACTGTTTTTT. The encoded protein is CSVGTGGEKLFF.

CDR3 in amino acids: CASSLQGFTYNEQFF. CDR3 in DNA: TGTGCCAGCAGCTTGCAGGGGTTCACCTACAATGAGCAGTTCTTC. The chain uses TRBV7-2 and TRBJ2-1; tentatively, D is TRBD1 (6 bases). Per the germline V gene, CDR1 is SGHTA and CDR2 is FQGNSA. Trimming removed 3 bases from V and 2 bases from J, with 11 bases in between. The CDR3 contains 15 residues.

The rearrangement joins TRBV7-2 to TRBJ2-5; 7 nucleotides match TRBD1. Germline V lookup: CDR1 SGHTA, CDR2 FQGNSA. The CDR3 is made up of 15 amino acids. The V segment lost 5 bases and the J segment 7 bases; nucleotides outside the gene matches: 13. The CDR3 region has the DNA TGTGCCAGCAGCCTTATGACAGGGTCAGACGGGACCCAGTACTTC. It specifies CASSLMTGSDGTQYF.

The rearrangement joins TRBV15 to TRBJ1-5; TRBD1 agrees at 8 bases. V lost 3 bases and J lost 1; bases outside the gene matches: 2. Germline loops: CDR1 LNHNV, CDR2 YYDKDF (reference sequence). The CDR3 runs 15 residues. The DNA for the CDR3 is TGTGCCACCAGCAGCCGACAGGGGAGCAATCAGCCCCAGCATTTT. It is translated as CATSSRQGSNQPQHF. The full variable domain, completed using reference TRBV15 and TRBJ1-5, is DAMVIQNPRYQVTQFGKPVTLSCSQTLNHNVMYWYQQKSSQAPKLLFHYYDKDFNNEADTPDNFQSRRPNTSFCFLDIRSPGLGDTAMYLCATSSRQGSNQPQHFGDGTRLSIL.

This clonotype appeared once. The chain couples TRBV20-1 to TRBJ2-7; no clear D. The CDR3 contains 14 residues. The ends were cut back, 1 base at V and 6 bases at J, with 16 bases in the middle. The germline V gene encodes CDR1 DFQATT and CDR2 SNEGSKA (reference sequence). The CDR3 DNA reads as TGCAGTGCTAGAGGCCCCCGCCGGAAGATCGAGCAGTACTTC. Translation: CSARGPRRKIEQYF.

This rearrangement joins TRBV20-1 to TRBJ2-3; D gene uncertain. The CDR3 length is 16 residues. Germline CDR1 DFQATT, CDR2 SNEGSKA (reference sequence). Trimming pared 0 bases from V and 0 bases from J, leaving 13 bases between. CDR3 in amino acids: CSARDRGGPSTDTQYF. In DNA form, the CDR3 reads TGCAGTGCTAGAGATCGAGGCGGCCCAAGCACAGATACGCAGTATTTT.

This chain joins TRBV2 and TRBJ1-5; D is unresolved. The CDR3 is 14 residues long. CDR1 and CDR2 from the germline V gene are SNHLY and FYNNEI. Between the trimmed V and J ends, which lost 0 bases and 7 bases, there was a span of 10 bases. The CDR3 DNA is TGTGCCAGCAGTGAAGCATCGGTGCTACAGCCCCAGCATTTT. It encodes CASSEASVLQPQHF. The variable domain in full, with the rest retrieved from reference TRBV2 and TRBJ1-5, is EPEVTQTPSHQVTQMGQEVILRCVPISNHLYFYWYRQILGQKVEFLVSFYNNEISEKSEIFDDQFSVERPDGSNFTLKIRSTKLEDSAMYFCASSEASVLQPQHFGDGTRLSIL.

This clonotype has a single count. The chain combines TRBV20-1 with TRBJ2-7; 9 bases line up with TRBD1. The V and J ends lost 5 bases and 1 base, in that order; junction bases with no gene match: 6. CDR1 and CDR2 (germline): DFQATT, SNEGSKA (reference sequence). CDR3 length: 14 residues. The CDR3 spells CSAPDRGYSYEQYF. The CDR3 nucleotides read TGCAGTGCTCCCGACAGGGGGTATTCCTACGAGCAGTACTTC.

The rearrangement uses TRBV3-1 and TRBJ1-6; no reliable D call. This CDR3 is 14 amino acids long. Germline V gives CDR1 LGHDT, CDR2 YNNKEL (reference sequence). V was clipped by 4 bases and J by 15 bases, with 19 bases between them. CDR3 nucleotide sequence: TGTGCCAGCAGCCCTCAACGGTTGGGCCCTCTCCTCCACTTT. Protein product: CASSPQRLGPLLHF.

The chain carries TRBV30 and TRBJ2-7, with 9 bases lining up with TRBD1. V shed 5 bases and J 3 bases; nucleotides not matched to a gene: 5. The germline V gene encodes CDR1 GTSNPN and CDR2 SVGIG (reference sequence). The CDR3 length is 13 residues. The CDR3 coding sequence is TGTGCCTGGGCGACAGGGGGACTCTACGAGCAGTACTTC. Amino acids: CAWATGGLYEQYF. The whole variable domain, filled in from reference TRBV30 and TRBJ2-7, reads SQTIHQWPATLVQPVGSPLSLECTVEGTSNPNLYWYRQAAGRGLQLLFYSVGIGQISSEVPQNLSASRPQDRQFILSSKKLLLSDSGFYLCAWATGGLYEQYFGPGTRLTVT.

The V gene is TRBV29-1, the J gene TRBJ2-7, with D perhaps assigned TRBD1 or TRBD2 (5 bases each). Germline-derived CDR1 and CDR2 are SQVTM and ANQGSEA. Between the trimmed V and J ends, which lost 4 bases and 3 bases, there was a span of 10 bases. The CDR3 is made up of 12 amino acids. CDR3 sequence reads: CSVVGDLYEQYF. In nucleotides, the CDR3 is TGCAGCGTTGTCGGGGACCTCTACGAGCAGTACTTC.

The rearrangement links TRBV9 to TRBJ2-3; a weak D match, TRBD1 (5 bases). CDR3 size: 17 residues. V gave up 0 bases and J gave up 2 bases, with 16 bases separating them. Germline CDR1 reads SGDLS; CDR2 reads YYNGEE. The DNA of the CDR3 is TGTGCCAGCAGCGTAGACCATAGACAGAGTTTCACAGATACGCAGTATTTT. Protein product: CASSVDHRQSFTDTQYF.

CDR3 amino acids: CASSLVSGSGANVLTF. The CDR3 DNA reads TGTGCCAGCAGTTTAGTTTCAGGGTCTGGGGCCAACGTCCTGACTTTC. The chain links TRBV12-3 or TRBV12-4 to TRBJ2-6; D perhaps matches TRBD1 (5 bases). V was trimmed by 1 base and J by 1 base, leaving 8 bases between them. CDR3 length equals 16 residues.

This clonotype is a singleton in its sample. The rearrangement joins TRBV7-9 to TRBJ2-2, with TRBD1 matching 9 bases. Losses at the gene ends were 4 bases for V and 6 bases for J; bases not matched to a gene: 12. The V gene's germline CDR1 is SEHNR and CDR2 FQNEAQ (reference sequence). The CDR3 has 17 residues. The CDR3, as DNA: TGTGCCAGCAGCTCAGGGACAGGGAAAGGGCGATCCGGGGAGCTGTTTTTT. Translating it yields CASSSGTGKGRSGELFF.

The V and J genes are TRBV20-1 and TRBJ2-7, with TRBD2 matching over 12 bases. Germline CDR1 reads DFQATT; CDR2 reads SNEGSKA (reference sequence). The CDR3 has 13 residues. Trimming took 5 bases from V and 1 from J; bases not matched to a gene: 0. CDR3 sequence: CSAGLAGSYEQYF. The DNA of the CDR3 is TGCAGTGCTGGACTAGCGGGATCCTACGAGCAGTACTTC.

The chain is built from TRBV9 and TRBJ2-7; 7 bases are shared with TRBD2. The CDR3 has 15 amino acids. The V and J ends lost 0 bases and 5 bases, in that order; junction bases with no gene match: 8. CDR1 SGDLS and CDR2 YYNGEE come from the germline V gene. The CDR3: CASSVGGLGRNEQYF. CDR3 sequence (DNA): TGTGCCAGCAGCGTAGGCGGGCTCGGGAGGAACGAGCAGTACTTC.

The chain is built from TRBV6-1 and TRBJ2-5, with TRBD2 as a possible D gene (5 bases). Trimming took 1 base from V and 1 from J, leaving 7 bases between them. Germline V gives CDR1 MNHNS, CDR2 SASEGT. This CDR3 comprises 14 residues. CDR3 protein: CASSEERGQETQYF. The CDR3 nucleotides read TGTGCCAGCAGTGAAGAACGGGGCCAAGAGACCCAGTACTTC.

The chain links TRBV20-1 to TRBJ2-3; 9 bases are shared with TRBD2. This CDR3 has 13 residues. In germline, CDR1 is DFQATT, CDR2 SNEGSKA (reference sequence). CDR3: CYGSAGGVDTQYF. CDR3 sequence (DNA): TGCTACGGCTCGGCGGGGGGGGTAGATACGCAGTATTTT.